This T cell receptor (beta chain) was sequenced during a study of identical twins. A few counts support this clonotype. Its antigen remains unidentified. Study-level points and caveats: The more abundant beta clonotypes in cord blood had fewer insertions, and memory repertoires did not show this. Twins shared beta out-of-frame sequences in excess, but this excess was weaker. Analyses of zero insertions could be partly confounded by invariant MAIT and iNKT cells.

TCRdb processed the 5' RACE reads anew with MiXCR; each CDR3 protein has one entry. The sample has about 720,000 distinct CDR3 sequences; 8.5% to 9% are singletons. These data also formed part of another study, on yellow fever vaccine responses in identical twins. That work adds: Twins' vaccine T cell responses were reported to seem partly convergent and partly personalized.

Source material: PBMCs. The sequence was collected from a woman under 30 in good health.

The CDR3 DNA is TGTGCCAGCAGCTTAGGCGGGACAGGGGCTTCCCCCCGCACTGAAGCTTTCTTT. It yields the protein CASSLGGTGASPRTEAFF. This rearrangement joins TRBV11-2 to TRBJ1-1; TRBD1 matches at 10 bases. This CDR3 spans 18 amino acids. V lost 1 base, J lost 4 bases, and 12 bases stayed unmatched. CDR1 is SGHAT, CDR2 FQNNGV, per germline.